The present T cell receptor (beta chain) was sequenced within a study of T-cell memory formation after mild COVID-19 (dated by TCRdb to about 2021). Regarding the study in general: TCR sequence clusters from the two donors were largely donor specific. In a couple of donors, T-cell clones that expanded and contracted after mild COVID-19 were tracked by sequencing TCRalpha and TCRbeta repertoires over time. Two young, previously healthy adult volunteers made up the cohort, one male and one female.

Sequencing took place on an Illumina NovaSeq 6000. cDNA libraries for TCRalpha and TCRbeta were prepared by 5'RACE using constant-segment primers, with sample barcodes and unique molecular identifiers added. RNA was extracted from every sample with Trizol reagent. Amplification of the libraries took two PCR steps, and the second step added a second sample barcode plus Illumina TruSeq adapters. The libraries were sequenced on an Illumina NovaSeq using 2 x 150 bp paired-end reads. The authors processed their data as follows. Reads were demultiplexed and collapsed into UMI-guided consensus sequences with migec v1.2.7. Using mixcr v2.1.11, UMI consensuses were aligned to TRA and TRB V and J templates and then assembled into clonotypes. A clonotype was counted as expanded or contracted only when both edgeR and NoisET called the clonotype significant, with the noise models trained on biological replicates. For edgeR calls, a false discovery rate-adjusted p below 0.01 and a log2 fold-change threshold of 1 were applied. As an exploratory analysis of dynamics, max-normalized trajectories of the 1000 most abundant clonotypes were examined by PCA with hierarchical clustering. The CD4 or CD8 phenotype of responding clones was assigned using the separately sequenced CD4+ and CD8+ repertoires. In TCRdb, the public reads were trimmed at Q25 with fastp and aligned with MiXCR, with productive beta chains retained. For every CDR3 protein sequence, its rows merge into one entry that carries the most common genes and DNA. TCRdb, not the original authors, processed these V and J calls. Here the sample has 450,000 or so distinct CDR3 sequences; around 25% occur a single time. The top ten clones comprise under 15% of the sample.

A word on this clonotype: This receptor's antigen is unknown. No base quality values were provided; no much bigger clone lies one nucleotide off.

PBMCs were isolated by Ficoll-Paque density gradient centrifugation. CDR1 KGHDR and CDR2 SFDVKD were looked up in the germline V gene. The CDR3 sequence holds 17 residues, the cysteine and phenylalanine included. Of all the DNA, just the CDR3 is kept, 51 bases in frame from base 1. V is trimmed back by 2 bases and J by 6 bases, and the junction contains 11 bases that no gene match accounts for. The investigation overall reported the following: Contracting CD4+ clones appeared mostly in the CM and EM memory subsets, whereas CD8+ clones were enriched in EMRA. Balanced CD4/CD8 phenotypes were observed for clones contracting from day 15 to 85, whereas a bias towards CD4+ was observed for a second wave of clones expanding from day 15 to 37. SARS-CoV-2 specificity was not confirmed for the second-wave clones peaking on day 37. The detection of some responding clones in pre-infection memory suggests that pre-existing cross-reactive memory T cells joined the SARS-CoV-2 response. Only a couple of mild cases were covered in the study, and larger cohorts including severe cases with pre-infection samples were considered necessary.

Sequencing input: PBMCs or a T cell subset sorted from them (not recorded which). This receptor was identified in an adult woman who had mild COVID-19 (a few samples of this study predate the infection). The sample titles of this study are shuffled in the database, so cell type and time point are left out; the donor was told from shared clones. The rearranged segments are TRBV24-1 and TRBJ2-3, and TRBD1 aligns with 9 junction nucleotides. The DNA sequence follows: TGTGCCACCAGTGATTCGGTACCGGGACAGGGTATCGATACGCAGTATTTT. It is translated as CATSDSVPGQGIDTQYF.